This TCR beta chain appears in the sequencing data of a study of post-analysis software for immune sequencing data. For the study at large: Relapsing-remitting, secondary progressive and progressive-relapsing multiple sclerosis courses were included. Study-level points and caveats: Significantly decreased normalized Chao1 diversity was recorded for multiple sclerosis patients relative to controls. TRBV segments more frequent in patients than in controls numbered five and included TRBV5-6, TRBV5-1 and TRBV20-1. F-measure co-clustering was strong for batch-matched samples.

This clonotype has more than one count but fewer than ten. Antigen specificity is unknown. Germline CDR1 is LGHDT and CDR2 is YNNKEL (reference sequence). Trimming took 0 bases from V and 0 from J, leaving 13 bases between them. The CDR3 is 17 amino acids. Unique molecular identifiers featured in each of the TCR beta cDNA libraries. The yield from around 1 to 10 million T cells was some 500,000 cDNA molecules in total. TCRdb re-called the PCR reads through MiXCR, storing one row per CDR3 protein. The sample lists about 560,000 distinct CDR3 sequences, around 47% occurring once. Sample: blood. The chain links TRBV3-1 to TRBJ2-3; TRBD2 might be the D (6 bases). The clonotype originates from a girl aged 5-17 years with multiple sclerosis. Here the CDR3 reads CASSQDLIAVSTDTQYF. The CDR3 region has the DNA TGTGCCAGCAGCCAAGATCTTATAGCGGTGAGCACAGATACGCAGTATTTT.